This T cell receptor beta chain was documented in a study of T cells in Graves' hyperthyroidism and ophthalmopathy (dated by TCRdb to the late 2010s). Study-wide context: Peripheral blood was collected at initial diagnosis, before any treatment. Once sampling was done, hyperthyroidism patients were given methimazole at a starting dose of 30 mg daily, whereas ophthalmopathy patients were given high-dose intravenous methylprednisolone. An independent validation cohort of 18 to 20 hyperthyroidism patients and approximately 17 patients who later progressed to ophthalmopathy tested prospective prediction of ophthalmopathy. In addition, the study compared T-cell repertoires in thyroid tissue and in blood from roughly six Graves' hyperthyroidism patients. The 75 to 100 discovery patients were randomly divided into training and test sets at a 7:3 ratio. TCR V-J signatures able to tell the groups apart were searched for in a discovery cohort of around 95 patients, of whom under 45 had Graves' ophthalmopathy and about 60 had stable Graves' hyperthyroidism. The paper reports TCR Vbeta CDR3 sequencing of 140 or so peripheral blood samples: 40 to 45 ophthalmopathy, some 80 hyperthyroidism and around 17 progressor patients.

Beyond this particular receptor, the publication reports: Ophthalmopathy was separated from stable hyperthyroidism by a 13 V-J signature model, with over 85% sensitivity and around 81% specificity obtained in cross-validation and 80%/75% obtained in testing. No statistical method was used to fix the sample size in advance, and group allocation was not hidden from the investigators. In validation, progression to ophthalmopathy was predicted by the model with almost 71% sensitivity and around 76% specificity, a median of approximately 6.5 months before onset. Most expanded thyroid clonotypes (frequency above 0.001) were also detected in blood, a finding suggesting that blood repertoires may reflect thyroid immune responses.

There are 15 amino acids in the CDR3, from cysteine to phenylalanine inclusive. Only CDR3 DNA is held: 45 bases, read in frame from base 1. CDR1 and CDR2, looked up from the germline V gene, are SGHRS and YFSETQ. V is pared back by 0 bases and J by 5 bases, with 14 bases lying between the germline termini. The TCR beta CDR3 regions were amplified from RNA transcripts. A first-round RT-PCR of the TCR CDR3 used the HTBI primer set with the Qiagen OneStep RT-PCR kit. The libraries were constructed in a second round of multiplex PCR and then size-selected and purified. Paired-end sequencing of the libraries was performed with 100 bp reads on an Illumina HiSeq2000. Per the original workflow: SOAPnuke was used to process the raw data, throwing out any read that contained adapters or uncalled bases, had a mean Phred below 15, or lacked an exact constant-primer or identifier match. COPE v1.2.5 was used to merge high-quality paired reads, and clonotypes were defined as unique nucleotide sequences. MiTCR v1.1 was used to align clonotypes to the IMGT TRBV, TRBD and TRBJ reference segments. The analysis was restricted to V-J combinations with a frequency above 0.0001, which together covered 98% to 99.2% of the repertoires. The TCS score was defined as the ratio of F50 (clonal expansion) to E x V (chaos), calculated using BLOSUM62-based TCRdist between CDR3 peptides within each V-J. Welch's t-statistics and random forest reduced around 520 V-J features to 10 to 15, which were used in a naive Bayes classifier (R e1071). The similarity between thyroid and blood repertoires was quantified using the Morisita-Horn index. TCRdb redid the processing of the public reads, applying fastp at Q25 and MiXCR, and retained in-frame beta chains. Merged by CDR3 protein, the rows form single entries marked with the most common genes and DNA. TCRdb's processing, not the authors', yielded these V and J calls. The sample contains roughly 57,000 distinct CDR3 sequences, 53% of them found a single time. About 3.3% of the sample is taken by the ten largest.

This clonotype was seen repeatedly, ten times or more. No antigen is known for it. Nothing much larger sits one base from this clone, and base qualities are not available. Moderately to severely active disease, a Clinical Activity Score of at least 3, a NOSPECS grade of at least 4, and a duration under 3 months were present in ophthalmopathy patients. Patients with uncontrolled infections, other autoimmune diseases, pregnancy or lactation were excluded. Diagnoses were established on the basis of clinical symptoms, serum thyroxine and TRAb, thyroid ultrasound, and orbital computed tomography. PBMCs were separated from 10 ml of fresh peripheral blood using Ficoll-Paque density gradient centrifugation. Total RNA was extracted using Trizol reagent, and RNA quality was assessed on an Agilent 2100 Bioanalyzer.

Specimen: blood. Recombination connected TRBV5-1 to TRBJ1-1, with TRBD1 tentatively as D gene (6 bases match). This receptor was obtained from a woman aged 55-70 years with Graves' ophthalmopathy. The sequenced DNA is TGCGCCAGCAGCTTGGCCGGGGGGCTAGGTACTGAAGCTTTCTTT. It codes for CASSLAGGLGTEAFF. The variable domain in full, with residues beyond the CDR3 obtained from the reference TRBV5-1 and TRBJ1-1 genes, is KAGVTQTPRYLIKTRGQQVTLSCSPISGHRSVSWYQQTPGQGLQFLFEYFSETQRNKGNFPGRFSGRQFSNSRSEMNVSTLELGDSALYLCASSLAGGLGTEAFFGQGTRLTVV.